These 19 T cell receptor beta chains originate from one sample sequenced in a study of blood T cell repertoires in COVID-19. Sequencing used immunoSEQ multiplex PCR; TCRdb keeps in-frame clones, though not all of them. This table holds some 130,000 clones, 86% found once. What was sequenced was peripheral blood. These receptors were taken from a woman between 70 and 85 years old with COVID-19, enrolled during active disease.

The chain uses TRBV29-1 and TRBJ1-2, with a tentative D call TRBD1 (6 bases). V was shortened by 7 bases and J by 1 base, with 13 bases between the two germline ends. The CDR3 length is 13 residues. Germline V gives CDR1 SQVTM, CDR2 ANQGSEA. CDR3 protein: CSAGTLLNYGYTF. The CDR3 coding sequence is TGCAGCGCCGGGACACTACTTAACTATGGCTACACCTTC.

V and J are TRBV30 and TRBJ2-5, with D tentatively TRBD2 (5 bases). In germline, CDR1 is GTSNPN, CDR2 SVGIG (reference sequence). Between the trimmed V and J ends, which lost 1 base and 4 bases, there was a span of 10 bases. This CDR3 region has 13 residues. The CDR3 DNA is TGTGCCTGGAGTGGCGGGTGGCCAGAGACCCAGTACTTC. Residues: CAWSGGWPETQYF.

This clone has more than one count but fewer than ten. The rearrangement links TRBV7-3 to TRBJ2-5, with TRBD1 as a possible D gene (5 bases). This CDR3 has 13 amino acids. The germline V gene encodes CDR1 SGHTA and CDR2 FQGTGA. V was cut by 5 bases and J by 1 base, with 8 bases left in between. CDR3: CASSRRVQETQYF. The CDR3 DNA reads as TGTGCCAGCAGCCGCAGGGTCCAAGAGACCCAGTACTTC.

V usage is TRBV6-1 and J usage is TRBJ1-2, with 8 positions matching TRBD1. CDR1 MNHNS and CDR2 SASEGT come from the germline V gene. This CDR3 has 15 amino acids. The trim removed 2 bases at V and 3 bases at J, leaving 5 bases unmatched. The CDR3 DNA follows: TGTGCCAGCAGTGAACGGACAGGGTCCCACTATGGCTACACCTTC. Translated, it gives CASSERTGSHYGYTF.

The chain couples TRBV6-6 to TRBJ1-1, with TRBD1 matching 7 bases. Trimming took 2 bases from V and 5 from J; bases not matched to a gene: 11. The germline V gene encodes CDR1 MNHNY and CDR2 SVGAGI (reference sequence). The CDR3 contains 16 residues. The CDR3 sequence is CASSYNPSGGRTEAFF. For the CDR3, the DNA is TGTGCCAGCAGTTACAACCCTTCAGGGGGGAGAACTGAAGCTTTCTTT.

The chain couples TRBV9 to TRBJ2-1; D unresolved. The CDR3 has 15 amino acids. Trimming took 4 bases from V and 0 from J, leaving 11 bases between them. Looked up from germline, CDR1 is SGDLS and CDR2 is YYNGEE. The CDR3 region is CASSPTEASYNEQFF. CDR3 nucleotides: TGTGCCAGCAGCCCTACAGAAGCCTCCTACAATGAGCAGTTCTTC.

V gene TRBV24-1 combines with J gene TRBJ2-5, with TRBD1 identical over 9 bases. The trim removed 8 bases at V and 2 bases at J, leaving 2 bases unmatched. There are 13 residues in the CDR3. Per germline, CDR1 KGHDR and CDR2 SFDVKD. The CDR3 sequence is CATMGTGQETQYF. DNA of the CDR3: TGTGCCACCATGGGGACAGGGCAAGAGACCCAGTACTTC.

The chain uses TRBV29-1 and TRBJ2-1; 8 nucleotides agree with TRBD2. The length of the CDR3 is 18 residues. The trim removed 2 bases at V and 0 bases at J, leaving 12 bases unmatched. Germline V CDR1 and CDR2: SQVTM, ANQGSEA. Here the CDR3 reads CSVESSAAGALSYNEQFF. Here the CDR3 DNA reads TGCAGCGTTGAAAGTTCGGCAGCGGGGGCCCTCTCCTACAATGAGCAGTTCTTC.

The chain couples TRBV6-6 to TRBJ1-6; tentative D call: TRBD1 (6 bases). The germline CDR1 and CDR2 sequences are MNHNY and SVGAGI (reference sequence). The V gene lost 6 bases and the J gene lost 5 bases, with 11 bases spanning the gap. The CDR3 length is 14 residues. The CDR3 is CASSPDSHNSPLHF. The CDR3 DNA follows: TGTGCCAGCAGCCCGGACAGCCATAATTCACCCCTCCACTTT.

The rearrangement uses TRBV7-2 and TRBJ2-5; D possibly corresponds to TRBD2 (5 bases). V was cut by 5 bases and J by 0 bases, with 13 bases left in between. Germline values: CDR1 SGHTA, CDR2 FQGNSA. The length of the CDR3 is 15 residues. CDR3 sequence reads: CASSPLQADQETQYF. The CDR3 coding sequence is TGTGCCAGCAGCCCGCTACAAGCGGACCAAGAGACCCAGTACTTC.

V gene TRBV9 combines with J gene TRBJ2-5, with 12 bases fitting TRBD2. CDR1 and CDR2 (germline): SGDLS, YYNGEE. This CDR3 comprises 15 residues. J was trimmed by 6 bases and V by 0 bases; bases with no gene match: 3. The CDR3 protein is CASSVDLAGGKTQYF. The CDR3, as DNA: TGTGCCAGCAGCGTAGACCTAGCGGGGGGGAAGACCCAGTACTTC.

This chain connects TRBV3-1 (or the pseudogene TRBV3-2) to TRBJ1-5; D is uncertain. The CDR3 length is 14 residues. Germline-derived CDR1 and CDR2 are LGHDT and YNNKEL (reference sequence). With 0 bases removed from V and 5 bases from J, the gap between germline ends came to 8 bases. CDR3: CASSQETRDQPQHF. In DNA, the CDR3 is TGTGCCAGCAGCCAAGAAACCCGCGATCAGCCCCAGCATTTT.

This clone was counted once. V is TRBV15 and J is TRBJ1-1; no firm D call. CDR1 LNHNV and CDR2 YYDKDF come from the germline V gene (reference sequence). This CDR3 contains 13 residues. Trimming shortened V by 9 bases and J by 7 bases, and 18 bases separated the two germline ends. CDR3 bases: TGTGCCACAAACTCCGGGGTCCGAGATGAAGCTTTCTTT. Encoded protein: CATNSGVRDEAFF.

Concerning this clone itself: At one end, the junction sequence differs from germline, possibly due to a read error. CDR3 residues: CAGSQAGSEQYF. CDR3 DNA sequence: TGTGCCGGCAGCCAAGCGGGTTCCGAGCAGTACTTC. The V call is TRBV3-1 (or the pseudogene TRBV3-2), the J call TRBJ2-7; D may be TRBD2 (6 bases). Germline-derived CDR1 and CDR2 are LGHDT and YNNKEL (reference sequence). CDR3 length equals 12 residues.

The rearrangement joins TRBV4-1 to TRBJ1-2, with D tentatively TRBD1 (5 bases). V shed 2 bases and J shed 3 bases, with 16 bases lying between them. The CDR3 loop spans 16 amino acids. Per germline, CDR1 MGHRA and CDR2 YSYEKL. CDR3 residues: CASSQSGLTRDYGYTF. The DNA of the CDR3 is TGCGCCAGCAGCCAATCGGGACTCACACGGGACTATGGCTACACCTTC.

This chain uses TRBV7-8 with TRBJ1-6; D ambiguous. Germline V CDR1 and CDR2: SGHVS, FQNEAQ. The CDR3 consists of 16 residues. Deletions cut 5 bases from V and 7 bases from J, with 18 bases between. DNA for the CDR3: TGTGCCAGCAGCCCAAGGAGGGATTTCGGGAATTCACCCCTCCACTTT. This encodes CASSPRRDFGNSPLHF.

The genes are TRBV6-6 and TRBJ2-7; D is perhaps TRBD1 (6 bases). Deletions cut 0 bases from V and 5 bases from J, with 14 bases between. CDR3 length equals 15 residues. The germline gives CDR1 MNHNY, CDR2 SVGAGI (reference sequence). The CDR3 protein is CASSYSRDKSHEQYF. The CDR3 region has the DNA TGTGCCAGCAGTTACTCGAGGGACAAGTCCCACGAGCAGTACTTC.

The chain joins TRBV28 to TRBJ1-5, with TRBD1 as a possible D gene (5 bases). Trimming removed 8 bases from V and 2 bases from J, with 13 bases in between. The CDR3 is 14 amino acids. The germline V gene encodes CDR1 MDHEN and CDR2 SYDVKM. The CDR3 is CASHSGGGNQPQHF. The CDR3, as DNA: TGTGCCAGCCATTCAGGAGGGGGCAATCAGCCCCAGCATTTT.

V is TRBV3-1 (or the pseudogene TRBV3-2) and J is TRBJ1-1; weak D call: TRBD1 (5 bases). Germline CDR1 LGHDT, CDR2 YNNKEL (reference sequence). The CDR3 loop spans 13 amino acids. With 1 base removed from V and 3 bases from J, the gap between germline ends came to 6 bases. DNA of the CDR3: TGTGCCAGCAGCCAAGGACAGTACACTGAAGCTTTCTTT. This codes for CASSQGQYTEAFF.